Listed below are T cell receptor beta chains from one sample, sequenced in a study of response to subunit inactivated influenza vaccine. MiXCR, applied by TCRdb to the RT-PCR reads, yields one record per CDR3 protein. The sample records roughly 550,000 distinct CDR3 sequences, roughly 23% being singletons. These data also formed part of another study, on T cells expressing NK-cell markers.

Source: CD4+ T cells sorted from PBMCs, taken less than 13 days after vaccination. The source is a man in his forties or fifties who received an inactivated influenza vaccine. Both conserved end residues are part of each CDR3. Each record gives: D gene, clone size, CDR3 length, V gene, J gene, CDR3 protein, CDR3 DNA. A D gene is named only where the DNA matches it firmly. Only part of the rows carry a size: once, few, many, or a class if the clone is expanded.

d_call: NA
clone_size: few
cdr3_length: 13
v_call: TRBV12-3/TRBV12-4
j_call: TRBJ1-5
cdr3_aa: CASSLNRAQPQHF
cdr3_nt: TGTGCCAGCAGTTTGAACAGGGCGCAGCCCCAGCATTTT

d_call: NA
clone_size: NA
cdr3_length: 17
v_call: TRBV7-2
j_call: TRBJ1-1
cdr3_aa: CASSLAPRGGVGTEAFF
cdr3_nt: TGTGCCAGCAGCTTAGCCCCTCGGGGAGGGGTCGGGACTGAAGCTTTCTTT

d_call: NA
clone_size: few
cdr3_length: 15
v_call: TRBV4-1
j_call: TRBJ1-1
cdr3_aa: CASSQVFPGNTEAFF
cdr3_nt: TGCGCCAGCAGCCAAGTTTTCCCAGGGAACACTGAAGCTTTCTTT

d_call: TRBD2
clone_size: few
cdr3_length: 16
v_call: TRBV24-1
j_call: TRBJ2-1
cdr3_aa: CATSDTSGGENNEQFF
cdr3_nt: TGTGCCACCAGTGATACTAGCGGGGGGGAAAACAATGAGCAGTTCTTC

d_call: NA
clone_size: once
cdr3_length: 11
v_call: TRBV19
j_call: TRBJ1-4
cdr3_aa: CASSIGEKLFF
cdr3_nt: TGTGCCAGTAGTATCGGCGAAAAACTGTTTTTT

d_call: NA
clone_size: few
cdr3_length: 15
v_call: TRBV4-1
j_call: TRBJ2-5
cdr3_aa: CVSSHPDLLGETQYF
cdr3_nt: TGCGTCAGCAGCCATCCCGACCTGCTAGGAGAGACCCAGTACTTC

d_call: NA
clone_size: NA
cdr3_length: 14
v_call: TRBV4-2
j_call: TRBJ2-7
cdr3_aa: CASSQGVGSYEQYF
cdr3_nt: TGTGCCAGCAGCCAAGGGGTCGGGAGCTACGAGCAGTACTTC

d_call: TRBD2
clone_size: NA
cdr3_length: 14
v_call: TRBV29-1
j_call: TRBJ2-2
cdr3_aa: CSGREGATTGELFF
cdr3_nt: TGCAGCGGGCGGGAGGGGGCCACCACCGGGGAGCTGTTTTTT

d_call: TRBD2
clone_size: NA
cdr3_length: 15
v_call: TRBV20-1
j_call: TRBJ2-7
cdr3_aa: CSARDASGTNYEKYF
cdr3_nt: TGCAGTGCTAGAGATGCTAGCGGGACCAACTACGAGAAGTACTTC

d_call: NA
clone_size: NA
cdr3_length: 14
v_call: TRBV20-1
j_call: TRBJ1-3
cdr3_aa: CSARDIGVGNTIYF
cdr3_nt: TGCAGTGCTAGAGATATAGGGGTTGGAAACACCATATATTTT

d_call: TRBD2
clone_size: few
cdr3_length: 17
v_call: TRBV5-6
j_call: TRBJ2-3
cdr3_aa: CASSVQLAGGPRDTQYF
cdr3_nt: TGTGCCAGCAGCGTACAACTAGCGGGAGGGCCAAGGGATACGCAGTATTTT

d_call: NA
clone_size: NA
cdr3_length: 14
v_call: TRBV5-5
j_call: TRBJ1-4
cdr3_aa: CASSFRLNNEKLFF
cdr3_nt: TGTGCCAGCAGCTTCAGACTGAATAATGAAAAACTGTTTTTT

d_call: NA
clone_size: few
cdr3_length: 18
v_call: TRBV24-1
j_call: TRBJ2-2
cdr3_aa: CATSDLPAKGGNTGELFF
cdr3_nt: TGTGCCACCAGTGACCTCCCTGCCAAAGGGGGAAACACCGGGGAGCTGTTTTTT

d_call: NA
clone_size: NA
cdr3_length: 15
v_call: TRBV12-3/TRBV12-4
j_call: TRBJ2-7
cdr3_aa: CASSSIFGDSYEQYF
cdr3_nt: TGTGCCAGCAGTTCTATATTCGGGGACTCCTACGAGCAGTACTTC

d_call: TRBD1
clone_size: NA
cdr3_length: 14
v_call: TRBV7-9
j_call: TRBJ2-7
cdr3_aa: CASSQGTGENEQYF
cdr3_nt: TGTGCCAGCAGCCAGGGGACAGGGGAGAACGAGCAGTACTTC

d_call: TRBD2
clone_size: NA
cdr3_length: 13
v_call: TRBV29-1
j_call: TRBJ2-3
cdr3_aa: CSVARGGGDTQYF
cdr3_nt: TGCAGCGTCGCGCGGGGGGGAGGGGATACGCAGTATTTT

d_call: TRBD2
clone_size: NA
cdr3_length: 15
v_call: TRBV20-1
j_call: TRBJ2-1
cdr3_aa: CSARAQAGGWNEQFF
cdr3_nt: TGCAGTGCTAGAGCCCAAGCGGGAGGGTGGAATGAGCAGTTCTTC

d_call: TRBD2
clone_size: NA
cdr3_length: 15
v_call: TRBV20-1
j_call: TRBJ2-1
cdr3_aa: CSARASGGPYNEQFF
cdr3_nt: TGCAGTGCTAGGGCCTCGGGAGGACCCTACAATGAGCAGTTCTTC

d_call: NA
clone_size: NA
cdr3_length: 13
v_call: TRBV29-1
j_call: TRBJ2-3
cdr3_aa: CSIDPGVTDTQYF
cdr3_nt: TGCAGCATTGACCCGGGAGTCACAGATACGCAGTATTTT

d_call: NA
clone_size: NA
cdr3_length: 16
v_call: TRBV4-1
j_call: TRBJ1-2
cdr3_aa: CASSQSTGSLGYGYTF
cdr3_nt: TGCGCCAGCAGCCAGTCGACAGGTTCCTTGGGCTATGGCTACACCTTC

d_call: TRBD1
clone_size: NA
cdr3_length: 16
v_call: TRBV4-1
j_call: TRBJ1-3
cdr3_aa: CASSQEGGRSGNTIYF
cdr3_nt: TGCGCCAGCAGCCAAGAAGGGGGCAGGTCTGGAAACACCATATATTTT

d_call: TRBD1
clone_size: NA
cdr3_length: 14
v_call: TRBV7-9
j_call: TRBJ1-1
cdr3_aa: CASSGQGRGTEAFF
cdr3_nt: TGTGCCAGCAGCGGACAGGGTCGTGGCACTGAAGCTTTCTTT

d_call: NA
clone_size: NA
cdr3_length: 15
v_call: TRBV27
j_call: TRBJ2-1
cdr3_aa: CASSPSLPRYNEQFF
cdr3_nt: TGTGCCAGCAGCCCAAGCCTTCCCAGGTACAATGAGCAGTTCTTC

d_call: TRBD1
clone_size: NA
cdr3_length: 15
v_call: TRBV7-9
j_call: TRBJ1-4
cdr3_aa: CASRRPGTGNEKLFF
cdr3_nt: TGTGCCAGCAGACGCCCTGGGACAGGCAATGAAAAACTGTTTTTT

d_call: NA
clone_size: NA
cdr3_length: 15
v_call: TRBV20-1
j_call: TRBJ2-3
cdr3_aa: CSASGVGRKTDTQYF
cdr3_nt: TGCAGTGCTAGTGGGGTAGGACGGAAAACAGATACGCAGTATTTT

d_call: TRBD1
clone_size: NA
cdr3_length: 14
v_call: TRBV2
j_call: TRBJ1-1
cdr3_aa: CARTGGWGQTEAFF
cdr3_nt: TGTGCCAGAACAGGGGGCTGGGGTCAAACTGAAGCTTTCTTT

d_call: NA
clone_size: NA
cdr3_length: 16
v_call: TRBV5-6
j_call: TRBJ2-6
cdr3_aa: CASSLASASGANVLTF
cdr3_nt: TGTGCCAGCAGCTTGGCCTCTGCCTCTGGGGCCAACGTCCTGACTTTC

d_call: TRBD2
clone_size: NA
cdr3_length: 15
v_call: TRBV11-2
j_call: TRBJ2-1
cdr3_aa: CASSSLGLAGNEQFF
cdr3_nt: TGTGCCAGCAGCTCCTTAGGACTAGCGGGGAATGAGCAGTTCTTC

d_call: NA
clone_size: few
cdr3_length: 12
v_call: TRBV10-3
j_call: TRBJ2-3
cdr3_aa: CAISPNTDTQYF
cdr3_nt: TGTGCCATCAGCCCCAACACAGATACGCAGTATTTT

d_call: TRBD2
clone_size: NA
cdr3_length: 13
v_call: TRBV29-1
j_call: TRBJ2-1
cdr3_aa: CSAVAGAYNEQFF
cdr3_nt: TGCAGCGCCGTAGCGGGGGCCTACAATGAGCAGTTCTTC

d_call: NA
clone_size: NA
cdr3_length: 15
v_call: TRBV9
j_call: TRBJ2-1
cdr3_aa: CASSTRDLTYNEQFF
cdr3_nt: TGTGCCAGCAGCACCCGGGATCTAACCTACAATGAGCAGTTCTTC

d_call: NA
clone_size: NA
cdr3_length: 14
v_call: TRBV18
j_call: TRBJ2-5
cdr3_aa: CASSPLSVPETQYF
cdr3_nt: TGTGCCAGCTCACCACTTTCCGTCCCAGAGACCCAGTACTTC

d_call: NA
clone_size: few
cdr3_length: 14
v_call: TRBV6-1
j_call: TRBJ2-3
cdr3_aa: CASSESGGQDTQYF
cdr3_nt: TGTGCCAGCAGTGAATCGGGGGGACAGGATACGCAGTATTTT

d_call: NA
clone_size: few
cdr3_length: 18
v_call: TRBV4-2
j_call: TRBJ2-2
cdr3_aa: CASSLPRVGPGYNGELFF
cdr3_nt: TGTGCCAGCAGCCTCCCCCGGGTGGGCCCTGGTTATAACGGGGAGCTGTTTTTT

d_call: NA
clone_size: NA
cdr3_length: 14
v_call: TRBV7-2
j_call: TRBJ2-3
cdr3_aa: CASSLASGSATQYF
cdr3_nt: TGTGCCAGCAGCTTAGCAAGTGGATCAGCTACGCAGTATTTT

d_call: NA
clone_size: NA
cdr3_length: 15
v_call: TRBV4-3
j_call: TRBJ2-5
cdr3_aa: CASSQNPTGQETQYF
cdr3_nt: TGCGCCAGCAGCCAAAATCCAACCGGGCAGGAGACCCAGTACTTC

d_call: NA
clone_size: many
cdr3_length: 14
v_call: TRBV5-1
j_call: TRBJ2-1
cdr3_aa: CASSPDGGSNEQFF
cdr3_nt: TGCGCCAGCAGCCCTGACGGGGGCTCCAATGAGCAGTTCTTC

d_call: NA
clone_size: NA
cdr3_length: 15
v_call: TRBV18
j_call: TRBJ1-2
cdr3_aa: CASSPPAGMGYGYTF
cdr3_nt: TGTGCCAGCTCACCACCCGCAGGGATGGGCTATGGCTACACCTTC

d_call: NA
clone_size: NA
cdr3_length: 14
v_call: TRBV29-1
j_call: TRBJ1-3
cdr3_aa: CSVAIGLSGNTIYF
cdr3_nt: TGCAGCGTCGCCATCGGACTCTCTGGAAACACCATATATTTT

d_call: NA
clone_size: NA
cdr3_length: 14
v_call: TRBV5-1
j_call: TRBJ2-7
cdr3_aa: CASRYTRDSYEQYF
cdr3_nt: TGCGCCAGCAGGTACACGAGGGATTCCTACGAGCAGTACTTC

d_call: TRBD2
clone_size: NA
cdr3_length: 18
v_call: TRBV5-1
j_call: TRBJ2-3
cdr3_aa: CASSLGQYSGRLGDTQYF
cdr3_nt: TGCGCCAGCAGCTTGGGTCAATACAGCGGGAGATTAGGAGATACGCAGTATTTT

d_call: TRBD2
clone_size: NA
cdr3_length: 17
v_call: TRBV28
j_call: TRBJ2-1
cdr3_aa: CASSSIRGRGAVNEQFF
cdr3_nt: TGTGCCAGCAGTTCTATCCGCGGGCGGGGGGCCGTAAATGAGCAGTTCTTC

d_call: TRBD1
clone_size: NA
cdr3_length: 18
v_call: TRBV6-2/TRBV6-3
j_call: TRBJ1-1
cdr3_aa: CASSYPSGEGQGFAEAFF
cdr3_nt: TGTGCCAGCAGTTACCCGTCCGGTGAGGGACAGGGCTTTGCTGAAGCTTTCTTT

d_call: NA
clone_size: few
cdr3_length: 14
v_call: TRBV24-1
j_call: TRBJ1-5
cdr3_aa: CATSDGRGSQPQHF
cdr3_nt: TGTGCCACCAGTGACGGCCGGGGGAGTCAGCCCCAGCATTTT

d_call: NA
clone_size: few
cdr3_length: 15
v_call: TRBV15
j_call: TRBJ2-7
cdr3_aa: CATSGPGSRTYEQYF
cdr3_nt: TGTGCCACCAGCGGACCGGGATCCCGAACCTACGAGCAGTACTTC

d_call: TRBD1
clone_size: NA
cdr3_length: 13
v_call: TRBV5-1
j_call: TRBJ2-1
cdr3_aa: CASSPGQGNEQFF
cdr3_nt: TGCGCCAGCAGCCCAGGACAGGGGAACGAGCAGTTCTTC

d_call: NA
clone_size: few
cdr3_length: 14
v_call: TRBV6-1
j_call: TRBJ2-2
cdr3_aa: CASSDRGYTGELFF
cdr3_nt: TGTGCCAGCAGTGACAGGGGATACACCGGGGAGCTGTTTTTT

d_call: TRBD2
clone_size: few
cdr3_length: 13
v_call: TRBV5-5
j_call: TRBJ2-1
cdr3_aa: CASSRTSSGEQFF
cdr3_nt: TGTGCCAGCAGCCGGACTAGTAGTGGTGAGCAGTTCTTC

d_call: NA
clone_size: few
cdr3_length: 18
v_call: TRBV6-2/TRBV6-3
j_call: TRBJ2-7
cdr3_aa: CASRLPPSRTGSSYEQYF
cdr3_nt: TGTGCCAGCAGACTCCCGCCCTCCCGCACAGGTAGCTCCTACGAGCAGTACTTC

d_call: TRBD1
clone_size: NA
cdr3_length: 14
v_call: TRBV29-1
j_call: TRBJ1-1
cdr3_aa: CSVEDWAGGTEAFF
cdr3_nt: TGCAGCGTTGAAGATTGGGCAGGGGGCACTGAAGCTTTCTTT

d_call: NA
clone_size: NA
cdr3_length: 15
v_call: TRBV2
j_call: TRBJ2-3
cdr3_aa: CASSQNDRSTDTQYF
cdr3_nt: TGTGCCAGCAGTCAGAACGACCGTAGCACAGATACGCAGTATTTT

d_call: TRBD2
clone_size: NA
cdr3_length: 16
v_call: TRBV10-3
j_call: TRBJ2-1
cdr3_aa: CAISEWGLPEGNEQFF
cdr3_nt: TGTGCCATCAGTGAGTGGGGACTACCTGAGGGCAATGAGCAGTTCTTC

d_call: TRBD2
clone_size: few
cdr3_length: 15
v_call: TRBV7-2
j_call: TRBJ2-1
cdr3_aa: CASSLVASGGQEQFF
cdr3_nt: TGTGCCAGCAGCTTAGTCGCTAGCGGGGGTCAGGAGCAGTTCTTC

d_call: TRBD2
clone_size: NA
cdr3_length: 14
v_call: TRBV5-1
j_call: TRBJ2-5
cdr3_aa: CASALGAGRETQYF
cdr3_nt: TGCGCCAGCGCTTTGGGAGCGGGAAGAGAGACCCAGTACTTC

d_call: NA
clone_size: few
cdr3_length: 14
v_call: TRBV12-3/TRBV12-4
j_call: TRBJ2-3
cdr3_aa: CASSLLRRTDTQYF
cdr3_nt: TGTGCCAGCAGTTTGTTGCGGCGCACAGATACGCAGTATTTT

d_call: NA
clone_size: NA
cdr3_length: 14
v_call: TRBV5-1
j_call: TRBJ1-4
cdr3_aa: CASSLGTDNEKLFF
cdr3_nt: TGCGCCAGCAGCTTGGGGACAGATAATGAAAAACTGTTTTTT

d_call: TRBD1
clone_size: many
cdr3_length: 20
v_call: TRBV5-6
j_call: TRBJ2-2
cdr3_aa: CASSLVIRWGQDEDTGELFF
cdr3_nt: TGTGCCAGCAGCTTGGTTATTCGGTGGGGACAGGACGAGGACACCGGGGAGCTGTTTTTT